These 16 T cell receptor beta chains were all obtained from the same sample, sequenced in a study of shared clonotypes between healthy human individuals. Method: immunoSEQ multiplex PCR; TCRdb's copy keeps in-frame clones and lacks some. The data show about 2.3 million clones, around 93% seen once. The sample taken for sequencing was naive CD4+ T cells from PBMCs. Documented subset: CD45RA+ positively selected. Receptors were obtained from a man aged 18 to 35 in good health. Some clones in this sample may be carry-over from other donors' samples.

The CDR3 loop reads CASSLGRGRAGEVNEQFF. As DNA, the CDR3 is TGTGCCAGCAGCTTAGGAAGGGGTCGTGCGGGAGAGGTCAATGAGCAGTTCTTC. The V gene is TRBV11-2, the J gene TRBJ2-1, with TRBD2 matching over 7 bases. The trim removed 1 base at V and 6 bases at J, leaving 15 bases unmatched. CDR1 is SGHAT, CDR2 FQNNGV, per germline. The CDR3 runs 18 residues.

V and J are TRBV9 and TRBJ1-4, with TRBD1 matching over 9 bases. The CDR3 is 17 amino acids. Germline loops: CDR1 SGDLS, CDR2 YYNGEE. The J segment lost 0 bases and the V segment lost 2 bases, leaving 5 bases of the junction unmatched. In DNA form, the CDR3 reads TGTGCCAGCAGCGTCGGGACAGGGCCACCAACTAATGAAAAACTGTTTTTT. It is translated as CASSVGTGPPTNEKLFF.

For this clone: The sample holds other DNA sequences that translate to the same CDR3. The chain is built from TRBV29-1 and TRBJ1-2, with TRBD1 matching 8 bases. With 4 bases clipped from V and 1 base from J, the junction kept 5 bases outside the gene matches. This CDR3 contains 14 residues. CDR1 SQVTM and CDR2 ANQGSEA come from the germline V gene. DNA of the CDR3: TGCAGCGTTGTTGGGACAGGAAGTAACTATGGCTACACCTTC. Translating gives CSVVGTGSNYGYTF.

This clone was detected only once. Other DNA sequences in this sample translate to the same CDR3. The V and J genes are TRBV27 and TRBJ2-7; possibly TRBD1 for D (5 bases). CDR1 and CDR2 (germline): MNHEY, SMNVEV (reference sequence). V was shortened by 2 bases and J by 1 base, with 9 bases between the two germline ends. This CDR3 contains 14 residues. The CDR3, as DNA: TGTGCCAGCAGTTTAAGGGGCAGGTCCTACGAGCAGTACTTC. It specifies CASSLRGRSYEQYF.

This chain joins TRBV2 and TRBJ2-3; TRBD2 matches 8 bases. Germline values: CDR1 SNHLY, CDR2 FYNNEI. The CDR3 loop spans 16 amino acids. The V gene end was trimmed by 5 bases and the J gene end by 5 bases; junction bases not matched to a gene: 12. The CDR3 DNA reads as TGTGCCAGCAGTACCCGGGGGGGCGTGGCAAGAGATACGCAGTATTTT. Protein sequence: CASSTRGGVARDTQYF.

J is TRBJ2-7 and V is TRBV5-8, with D unclear. CDR1 SGHTS and CDR2 YDEGEE come from the germline V gene. The CDR3 is made up of 13 amino acids. V shed 6 bases and J shed 5 bases, with 15 bases lying between them. This chain's CDR3 is CASTLGVRNEQYF. The CDR3 DNA is TGTGCCAGCACCCTGGGCGTCCGGAACGAGCAGTACTTC.

This clone was seen once. Other nucleotide sequences from this sample produce the same CDR3. The rearrangement uses TRBV2 and TRBJ2-1; TRBD2 agrees at 8 bases. The CDR3 is 14 residues long. From germline, CDR1 is SNHLY and CDR2 FYNNEI. Germline trimming cut 8 bases from V and 2 bases from J; bases unmatched to any gene: 5. The CDR3 DNA reads as TGTGCCAGCCGCCCAGCGGGAGCCTACAATGAGCAGTTCTTC. Translating gives CASRPAGAYNEQFF.

For the CDR3, the DNA is TGCAGCGCCCACAAGCTGGACGGGAACACTGAAGCTTTCTTT. This codes for CSAHKLDGNTEAFF. The rearrangement joins TRBV29-1 to TRBJ1-1, with D unresolved. CDR3 length equals 14 residues. The ends were cut back, 7 bases at V and 1 base at J, with 16 bases in the middle. The germline V gene encodes CDR1 SQVTM and CDR2 ANQGSEA.

The V gene is TRBV28, the J gene TRBJ1-2; maybe TRBD1 (5 bases). The CDR3 totals 13 residues. Germline-derived CDR1 and CDR2 are MDHEN and SYDVKM. The V and J ends lost 6 bases and 8 bases respectively, with 16 bases between them. The DNA of the CDR3 is TGTGCCAGCAGCCGCCCAGGGATCGACGGCTACACCTTC. This encodes CASSRPGIDGYTF.

This chain joins TRBV5-4 and TRBJ1-1, with unresolved D. The CDR3 spans 12 residues. The V and J ends lost 4 bases and 6 bases respectively, with 10 bases between them. CDR1 is SGHNT, CDR2 YYREEE, per germline (reference sequence). In nucleotides, the CDR3 is TGTGCCAGCAGCCCATCTCCCCCTGAAGCTTTCTTT. It is translated as CASSPSPPEAFF.

Only a few counts were recorded for this clone. The chain uses TRBV5-1 and TRBJ1-3; D gene ambiguous. CDR1 is SGHRS and CDR2 is YFSETQ in the germline V gene. Trimming left V 7 bases short and J 6 bases short, with 14 bases between. The CDR3 has 13 amino acids. The CDR3 is CASGGSDKNTIYF. In nucleotides, the CDR3 is TGCGCCAGCGGTGGGTCGGATAAAAACACCATATATTTT.

The J gene is TRBJ1-4, the V gene TRBV4-1; the D gene is possibly TRBD1 (5 bases). The V gene lost 0 bases and the J gene lost 5 bases, with 16 bases spanning the gap. Germline V gene lookup returns CDR1 MGHRA and CDR2 YSYEKL. The CDR3 is 17 amino acids. Here the CDR3 reads CASSQDYGARGNEKLFF. In DNA, the CDR3 is TGCGCCAGCAGCCAAGATTATGGGGCCAGAGGGAATGAAAAACTGTTTTTT.

The chain couples TRBV28 to TRBJ1-5; 8 bases match TRBD1. Germline V gene sequence: CDR1 MDHEN, CDR2 SYDVKM. The CDR3 is 15 residues long. Trimming took 4 bases from V and 6 from J; bases not matched to a gene: 8. CDR3 DNA sequence: TGTGCCAGCAGTTCCCGTGGACAGGGTGGTCAGCCCCAGCATTTT. Translation: CASSSRGQGGQPQHF. The complete variable domain, with remaining parts taken from reference TRBV28 and TRBJ1-5, reads DVKVTQSSRYLVKRTGEKVFLECVQDMDHENMFWYRQDPGLGLRLIYFSYDVKMKEKGDIPEGYSVSREKKERFSLILESASTNQTSMYLCASSSRGQGGQPQHFGDGTRLSIL.

V gene TRBV7-8 combines with J gene TRBJ2-1; D is undetermined. Germline V gene sequence: CDR1 SGHVS, CDR2 FQNEAQ. V was trimmed by 1 base and J by 15 bases, leaving 16 bases between them. This CDR3 region has 13 residues. The CDR3 loop reads CASSLVSLGIRFF. The DNA for the CDR3 is TGTGCCAGCAGCTTAGTATCGTTGGGGATCAGGTTCTTC.

The chain employs TRBV5-1 and TRBJ2-3, with 11 bases that match TRBD1. The CDR3 length is 18 residues. J lost 0 bases, V lost 3 bases, and 9 bases had no gene match. Germline CDR1 SGHRS, CDR2 YFSETQ. The CDR3 coding sequence is TGCGCCAGCAGCTCAGGACAGGGGGCCACTTCTAGCACAGATACGCAGTATTTT. Translating it yields CASSSGQGATSSTDTQYF.

The V call is TRBV5-6, the J call TRBJ1-2, with a tentative D call TRBD1 (5 bases). The germline gives CDR1 SGHDT, CDR2 YYEEEE. The germline V and J ends were trimmed by 2 bases and 8 bases, with 13 bases remaining between them. There are 13 residues in the CDR3. CDR3 nucleotides: TGTGCCAGCAGCTTACTGTCAGGGCGAGGCTACACCTTC. It is translated as CASSLLSGRGYTF.